The clone carrying this T cell receptor beta chain turned up a few times. TCR beta CDR3 sequences were amplified from RNA transcripts. In the first-round RT-PCR of the TCR CDR3, the HTBI primer set was used. A single record per CDR3 protein comes from TCRdb applying MiXCR to the multiplex PCR reads. The data contain 600,000 to 900,000 distinct CDR3 sequences, 16% of them singletons. The sample originates from a study of T cells in Graves' hyperthyroidism and ophthalmopathy. Patients were excluded for uncontrolled infection, other autoimmune disease, pregnancy or lactation. PBMCs were obtained from roughly 10 ml fresh peripheral blood. Sequencing used blood. The clonotype comes from a man between 18 and 29 years old with Graves' hyperthyroidism.

CDR3 sequence (DNA): TGCGCCAGCAGCCAAGGGGGGACAGGGTCCCCCTACGAGCAGTACTTC. Translating gives CASSQGGTGSPYEQYF. This chain uses TRBV4-1 with TRBJ2-7; TRBD1 matches at 9 bases. With V trimmed by 1 base and J by 2 bases, 6 bases remained unmatched. The V gene's germline CDR1 is MGHRA and CDR2 YSYEKL. The CDR3 runs 16 residues.